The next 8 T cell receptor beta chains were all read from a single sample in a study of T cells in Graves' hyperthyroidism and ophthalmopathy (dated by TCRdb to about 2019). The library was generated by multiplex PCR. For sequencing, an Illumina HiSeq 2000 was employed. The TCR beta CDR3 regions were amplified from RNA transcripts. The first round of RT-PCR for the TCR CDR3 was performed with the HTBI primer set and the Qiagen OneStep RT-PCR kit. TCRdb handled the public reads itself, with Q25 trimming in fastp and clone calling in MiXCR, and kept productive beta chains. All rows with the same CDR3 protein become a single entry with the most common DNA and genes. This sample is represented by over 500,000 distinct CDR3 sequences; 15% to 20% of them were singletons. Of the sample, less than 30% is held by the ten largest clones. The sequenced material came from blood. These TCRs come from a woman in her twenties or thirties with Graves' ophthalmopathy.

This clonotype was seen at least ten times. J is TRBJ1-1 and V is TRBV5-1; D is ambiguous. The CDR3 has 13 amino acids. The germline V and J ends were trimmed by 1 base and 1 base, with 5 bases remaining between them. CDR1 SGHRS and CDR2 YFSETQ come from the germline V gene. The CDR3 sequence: CASSLFGNTEAFF. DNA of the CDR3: TGCGCCAGCAGCTTGTTCGGGAACACTGAAGCTTTCTTT.

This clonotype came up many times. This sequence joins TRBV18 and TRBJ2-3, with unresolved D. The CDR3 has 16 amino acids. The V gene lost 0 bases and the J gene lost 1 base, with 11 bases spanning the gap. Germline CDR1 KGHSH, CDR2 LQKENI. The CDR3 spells CASSPPIRARTDTQYF. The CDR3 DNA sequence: TGTGCCAGCTCACCACCCATACGAGCCCGCACAGATACGCAGTATTTT.

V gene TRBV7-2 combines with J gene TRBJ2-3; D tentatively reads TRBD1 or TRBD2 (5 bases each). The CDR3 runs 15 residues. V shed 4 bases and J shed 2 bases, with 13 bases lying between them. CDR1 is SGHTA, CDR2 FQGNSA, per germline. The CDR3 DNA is TGTGCCAGCAGCTCCGGGACCCACTTCACAGATACGCAGTATTTT. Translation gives CASSSGTHFTDTQYF.

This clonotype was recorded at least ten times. The CDR3 DNA is TGTGCCAGCAGAGAGTTATCAGGGCTTCTTAATTCACCCCTCCACTTT. This translates into CASRELSGLLNSPLHF. The chain couples TRBV28 to TRBJ1-6; a weak D match, TRBD1 (5 bases). The V gene lost 6 bases and the J gene lost 6 bases, with 18 bases spanning the gap. This CDR3 spans 16 amino acids. The V gene's germline CDR1 is MDHEN and CDR2 SYDVKM.

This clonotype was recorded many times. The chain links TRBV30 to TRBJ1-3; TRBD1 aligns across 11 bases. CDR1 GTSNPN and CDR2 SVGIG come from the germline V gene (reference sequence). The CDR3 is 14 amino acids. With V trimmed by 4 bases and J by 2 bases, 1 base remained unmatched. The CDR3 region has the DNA TGTGCCTGGAAGGGACAGGGGGCTGGAAACACCATATATTTT. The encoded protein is CAWKGQGAGNTIYF.

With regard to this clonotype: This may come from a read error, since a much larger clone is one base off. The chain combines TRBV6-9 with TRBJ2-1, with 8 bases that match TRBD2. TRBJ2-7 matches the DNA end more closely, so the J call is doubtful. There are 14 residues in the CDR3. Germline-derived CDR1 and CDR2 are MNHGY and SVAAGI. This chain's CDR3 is CASSGLASYNEQYF. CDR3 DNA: TGCGCCAGCAGCGGACTAGCCTCCTACAATGAGCAGTACTTC.

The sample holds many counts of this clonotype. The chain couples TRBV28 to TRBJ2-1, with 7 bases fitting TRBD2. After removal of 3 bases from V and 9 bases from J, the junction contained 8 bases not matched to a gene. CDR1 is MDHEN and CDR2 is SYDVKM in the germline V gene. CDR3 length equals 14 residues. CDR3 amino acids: CASSLTAGVGEQFF. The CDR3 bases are TGTGCCAGCAGTTTGACGGCGGGAGTGGGTGAGCAGTTCTTC. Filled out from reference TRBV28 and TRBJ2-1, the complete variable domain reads DVKVTQSSRYLVKRTGEKVFLECVQDMDHENMFWYRQDPGLGLRLIYFSYDVKMKEKGDIPEGYSVSREKKERFSLILESASTNQTSMYLCASSLTAGVGEQFFGPGTRLTVL.

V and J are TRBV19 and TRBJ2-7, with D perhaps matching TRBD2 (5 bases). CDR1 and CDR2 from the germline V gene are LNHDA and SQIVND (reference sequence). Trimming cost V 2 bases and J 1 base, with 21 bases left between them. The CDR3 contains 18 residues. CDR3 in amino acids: CASSISGRRFANSYEQYF. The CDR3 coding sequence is TGTGCCAGTAGTATAAGTGGGCGGAGGTTCGCCAATTCCTACGAGCAGTACTTC.